The clone carrying this TCR beta chain was recorded a few times. Its specificity is not known. This record belongs to a study of cytomegalovirus exposure and HLA in healthy donors. Primers included in the PCR were 60 Vbeta and 13 Jbeta primers. Method: immunoSEQ multiplex PCR; TCRdb's copy keeps in-frame clones and lacks some. The table lists more than 150,000 clones, around 80% of them singletons. V was shortened by 6 bases and J by 0 bases, with 20 bases between the two germline ends. The CDR3 has 17 amino acids. The germline CDR1 and CDR2 sequences are MDHEN and SYDVKM. Study results and limitations: Most TCR sequences proved rare, with some public TCRs found in many donors. CMV antigen specificity was confirmed in vitro for a few CMV-associated chains.

The V call is TRBV28, the J call TRBJ1-1; D remains ambiguous. The specimen sequenced was PBMCs. The origin of this receptor is a young man in good health and CMV-seronegative. The CDR3 DNA sequence: TGTGCCAGCAGACGACGGACTCGACGATCCATGAACACTGAAGCTTTCTTT. Translating it yields CASRRRTRRSMNTEAFF.